The rows below give T cell receptor beta chains drawn from one sample of a study of identifying expanded T cells in peripheral blood. Here immunoSEQ multiplex PCR was the method, and the copy in TCRdb shows in-frame clones only, minus some. The sample contains under 90,000 clones, 89% of which appear only once. Sequences were obtained from blood. These TCRs come from a person aged 18 to 70 in good health. CDR3s include the opening cysteine and the closing phenylalanine or tryptophan. Each record gives: V gene, D gene, clone size, J gene, CDR3 protein, CDR3 DNA. The D gene is left open where the match is weak. Size values are once, few and many counts, or a class for expanded clones, and some rows have none.

>TRBV7-2|TRBD1|NA|TRBJ2-7
CASSILGQGIRVSEQYF
TGTGCCAGCAGCATCCTTGGACAGGGGATTCGGGTATCCGAGCAGTACTTC
>TRBV4-3|NA|NA|TRBJ1-1
CDGGITEAFF
TGCGACGGGGGGATCACTGAAGCTTTCTTT
>TRBV18|TRBD2|once|TRBJ2-2
CASSPPREATTGELFF
TGTGCCAGCTCACCCCCCCGGGAGGCGACCACCGGGGAGCTGTTTTTT
>TRBV7-9|NA|NA|TRBJ2-3
CASSFPNEDTQYF
TGTGCCAGCAGCTTCCCCAATGAAGATACGCAGTATTTT
>TRBV11-2|NA|once|TRBJ2-7
CASSYSYEQYF
TGTGCCAGCAGCTACTCCTACGAGCAGTACTTC
>TRBV2|NA|NA|TRBJ2-7
CASSEGQLSYEQYF
TGTGCCAGCAGTGAAGGACAGCTCTCCTACGAGCAGTACTTC
>TRBV2|TRBD1|NA|TRBJ1-4
CASSYGRGRADEKLFF
TGTGCCAGCAGTTATGGCAGGGGGCGGGCGGATGAAAAACTGTTTTTT
>TRBV11-2|NA|NA|TRBJ1-1
CASSLTVAGGIGAFF
TGTGCCAGCAGCTTAACAGTTGCGGGGGGTATCGGAGCTTTCTTT
>TRBV27|NA|few|TRBJ1-4
CASRLQEGNEKLFF
TGTGCCAGCAGGTTACAGGAGGGTAATGAAAAACTGTTTTTT
>TRBV28|TRBD1|once|TRBJ2-5
CASSLTGGEETQYF
TGTGCCAGCAGTTTGACAGGGGGAGAAGAGACCCAGTACTTC
>TRBV11-2|NA|NA|TRBJ1-4
CASSLVPGAEKLFF
TGTGCCAGCAGCTTAGTCCCGGGGGCTGAAAAACTGTTTTTT
>TRBV7-7|NA|NA|TRBJ2-5
CASSLEGTSQETQYF
TGTGCCAGCAGCTTAGAGGGGACAAGCCAAGAGACCCAGTACTTC
>TRBV6-5|NA|NA|TRBJ2-1
CASSSRVTDEQFF
TGTGCCAGCAGCTCCAGGGTTACTGATGAGCAGTTCTTC
>TRBV18|NA|NA|TRBJ1-1
CASSLGRLNTEAFF
TGTGCCAGCTCACTCGGCAGGCTGAACACTGAAGCTTTCTTT
>TRBV5-8|NA|NA|TRBJ2-2
CASSLTGNTGELFF
TGTGCCAGCAGCTTAACAGGGAACACCGGGGAGCTGTTTTTT
>TRBV11-2|NA|once|TRBJ2-1
CASGGQPYNEQFF
TGTGCCAGCGGGGGACAACCATACAATGAGCAGTTCTTC
>TRBV5-6|NA|NA|TRBJ1-2
CASSLAAVLGGYTF
TGTGCCAGCAGCTTGGCGGCAGTCCTCGGAGGCTACACCTTC
>TRBV6-5|TRBD2|NA|TRBJ2-3
CASSYSGGVDTQYF
TGTGCCAGCAGTTACAGCGGGGGAGTAGATACGCAGTATTTT
>TRBV11-2|NA|NA|TRBJ1-3
CASSSFSGAGNTIYF
TGTGCCAGCAGTTCATTTTCGGGGGCTGGAAACACCATATATTTT
>TRBV6-5|TRBD2|once|TRBJ2-7
CASSTRTSGTYEQYF
TGTGCCAGCAGTACGCGGACTAGCGGCACCTACGAGCAGTACTTC
>TRBV19|NA|NA|TRBJ2-7
CASSMFRGASEQYF
TGTGCCAGTAGTATGTTTAGGGGCGCATCGGAGCAGTACTTC
>TRBV11-2|NA|NA|TRBJ2-2
CASSLGGILTGELFF
TGTGCCAGCAGCTTAGGTGGTATTCTCACCGGGGAGCTGTTTTTT
>TRBV19|TRBD2|NA|TRBJ2-1
CASSIERGTYNEQFF
TGTGCCAGTAGTATTGAGCGGGGGACCTACAATGAGCAGTTCTTC